The TCR beta chain under discussion was sequenced for a study of CD8 T cells in acute hepatitis C reinfection. Background on the study: Within 168 days of the estimated infection date, acute samples were collected.

Study-wide results and caveats: Overrepresentation in the naive pool did not explain the preferential TRBV04 and TRBV06 usage seen in all groups. CDR3 sequences shared with other epitopes were rare. No group differed significantly in the high NS3-1073 repertoire diversity.

Time point noted: acute HCV infection, within 168 days of estimated infection date. No in vitro expansion preceded sequencing of these hepatitis C virus-specific cells, which were studied ex vivo. Staining for HCV-specific cells used the tetramer carrying NS3 residues 1073-1081. The method was immunoSEQ multiplex PCR; TCRdb's version includes in-frame clones alone and lacks a portion of them. The sample has some 520 clones, around 45% seen once. The germline V and J ends were trimmed by 1 base and 9 bases, with 16 bases remaining between them. In germline, CDR1 is MNHNS, CDR2 SASEGT. The CDR3 length is 15 residues.

The rearrangement links TRBV6-1 to TRBJ2-4; D is unclear. This sample comprised HCV NS3-1073 tetramer-sorted CD8+ T cells from PBMCs, obtained during acute infection. The TCR originated in a man aged 50-59 years with chronic hepatitis C. CDR3 sequence reads: CASSEEVGRWGIQYF. The CDR3 DNA reads TGTGCCAGCAGTGAAGAGGTAGGCAGGTGGGGCATTCAGTACTTC.